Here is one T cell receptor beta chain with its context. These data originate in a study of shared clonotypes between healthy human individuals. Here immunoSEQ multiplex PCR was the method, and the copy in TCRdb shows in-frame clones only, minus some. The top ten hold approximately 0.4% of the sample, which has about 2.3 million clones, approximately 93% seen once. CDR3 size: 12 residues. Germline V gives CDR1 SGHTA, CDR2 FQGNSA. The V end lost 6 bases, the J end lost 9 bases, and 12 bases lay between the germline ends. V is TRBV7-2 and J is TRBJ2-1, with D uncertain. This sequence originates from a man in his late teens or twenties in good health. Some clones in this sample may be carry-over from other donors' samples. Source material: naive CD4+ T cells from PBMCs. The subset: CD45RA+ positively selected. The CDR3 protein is CASSSFRLEQFF. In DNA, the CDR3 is TGTGCCAGCAGTTCCTTCCGTCTTGAGCAGTTCTTC.